Below, one T cell receptor beta chain is given with its context. Under the authors' procedure: Amplified reference gene primers provided the basis for estimating nucleated cell counts. This table comes from immunoSEQ multiplex PCR, and its TCRdb copy is limited to in-frame clones, with some not included. V and J calls and clone size are those listed in that table; D and trimming were worked out from the DNA. This sample has about 200,000 clones, with more than 75% found just once. This sample stems from a study of blood T cell repertoires in COVID-19. Whole-study context: Sources were T cells, B-cell-depleted T cells, or PBMCs; the material itself was cDNA or gDNA.

V shed 3 bases and J shed 1 base, with 6 bases lying between them. Looked up from germline, CDR1 is MDHEN and CDR2 is SYDVKM. This CDR3 contains 14 residues. Those who participated ranged in age from roughly 18 to 90 years and resided in under 25 US areas. Sequenced: PBMCs or T cells enriched from blood (not recorded which). The chain carries TRBV28 and TRBJ1-4, with D unresolved. The TCR originated in a man in his forties with acute COVID-19. The CDR3, as DNA: TGTGCCAGCAGTTTGGGAGGAACTAATGAAAAACTGTTTTTT. Encoded protein: CASSLGGTNEKLFF.